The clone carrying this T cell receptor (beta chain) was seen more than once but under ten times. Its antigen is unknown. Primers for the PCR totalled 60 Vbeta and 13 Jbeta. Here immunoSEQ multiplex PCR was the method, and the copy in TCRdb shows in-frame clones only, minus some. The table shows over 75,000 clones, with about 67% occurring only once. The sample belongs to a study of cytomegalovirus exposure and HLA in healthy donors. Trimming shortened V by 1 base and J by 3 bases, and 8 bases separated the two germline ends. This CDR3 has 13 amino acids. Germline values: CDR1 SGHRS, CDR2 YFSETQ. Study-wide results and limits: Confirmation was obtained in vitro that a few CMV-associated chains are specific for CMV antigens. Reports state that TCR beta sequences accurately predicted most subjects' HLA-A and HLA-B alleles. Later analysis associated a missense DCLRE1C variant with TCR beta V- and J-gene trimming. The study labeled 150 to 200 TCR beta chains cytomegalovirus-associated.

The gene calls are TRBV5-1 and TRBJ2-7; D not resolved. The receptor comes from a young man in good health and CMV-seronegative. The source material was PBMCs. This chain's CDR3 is CASSLQVDYEQYF. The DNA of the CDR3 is TGCGCCAGCAGCTTGCAGGTAGACTACGAGCAGTACTTC.